The TCR beta chain described here comes from a study of Ad26.COV2.S vaccination and SARS-CoV-2 variants. In the study overall: Into the muscle, Ad26.COV2.S was dosed once or twice, 56 days apart.

Treatment in this sample: around 19 received Ad26.COV2.S at low or high dose, single or two shots; 5 received placebo; per-sample allocation not given. Specimens were obtained on day 63 following the first vaccine or placebo injection. Measured with immunoSEQ multiplex PCR; TCRdb has only the in-frame clones, and not every one. The data contain around 250,000 clones, around 88% of them singletons. The receptor's source is a person between 18 and 60 years old who received the Ad26.COV2.S COVID-19 vaccine or a placebo. Sequenced material: peripheral blood, taken in a trial of Ad26.COV2.S vaccine versus placebo.

CDR3 in DNA: TGTGCCAGCAGTTACGACAGCCCTTACTCTGGAAACACCATATATTTT. Translation: CASSYDSPYSGNTIYF. The chain links TRBV6-5 to TRBJ1-3, with D perhaps TRBD1 (5 bases). From germline, CDR1 is MNHEY and CDR2 SVGAGI. The V end was cut by 2 bases, the J end by 0 bases, with 11 bases between. CDR3 length: 16 amino acids.